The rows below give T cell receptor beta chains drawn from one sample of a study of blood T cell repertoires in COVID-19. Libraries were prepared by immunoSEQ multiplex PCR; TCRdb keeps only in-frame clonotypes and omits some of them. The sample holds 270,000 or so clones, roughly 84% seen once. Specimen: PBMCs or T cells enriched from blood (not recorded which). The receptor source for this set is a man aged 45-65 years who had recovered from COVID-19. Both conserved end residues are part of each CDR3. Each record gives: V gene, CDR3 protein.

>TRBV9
CASSVGTGWVGELFF
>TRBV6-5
CASSYYSITVNTEAFF
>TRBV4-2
CASSQALPGTGLNQPQHF
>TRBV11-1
CASSLEGAASYEQYF
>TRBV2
CASSPRLAGVGLQYF
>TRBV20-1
CSVGGVVGQYF
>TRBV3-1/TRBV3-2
CASSPYGGVDKNIQYF
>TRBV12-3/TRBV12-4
CATREGRTDTQYF
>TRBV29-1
CSVDRGTPDTQYF
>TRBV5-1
CASSPSGGSNSPLHF
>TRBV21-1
CASSLHRRDRSYEQYF
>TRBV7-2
CASNPSSGNTGELFF
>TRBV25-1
CASSGTGGADGYTF
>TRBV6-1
CASSEAAGPLTQYF
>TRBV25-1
CASSELRGNTEAFF
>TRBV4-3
CASSQDIVVANYGYTF
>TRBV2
CAESGQANGELFF
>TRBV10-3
CAISGGGPYEQYF
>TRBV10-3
CAISESWSSGRKSSTDTQYF
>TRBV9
CASSANQGNTEAFF
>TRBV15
CATSHLAGRDEQFF
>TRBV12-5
CASGLPAGGGPGDTQYF
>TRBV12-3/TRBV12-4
CASSPVGGTQYF
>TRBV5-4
CASRGTGGNEQFF
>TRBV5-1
CASSSGTVIYEQYF
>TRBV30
CAWSVPGDIQYF
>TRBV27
CASSLYFDRPGDSNQPQHF
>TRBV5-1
CASSPRGGANTEAFF
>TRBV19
CASTKGQTGNSPLHF
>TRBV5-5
CASSFLKSSYNEQFF
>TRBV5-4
CASSPQTSGSSHQNEQFF
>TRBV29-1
CSTRGLAGGEQYF
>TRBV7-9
CASRRQGNTDTQYF
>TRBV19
CASSIPPDRWHF
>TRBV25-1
CASSEWGRGKGQETQYF
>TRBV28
CASSRGYGNQPQHF
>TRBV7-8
CASSYTPSGGANEQFF
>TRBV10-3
CAISGTSGGGRDIQYF
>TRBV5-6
CASSSGQPSSYNSPLHF
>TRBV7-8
CASSPLAVETQYF
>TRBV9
CASSAGGRETQYF
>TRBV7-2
CASSTQGAYNSPLHF
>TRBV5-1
CASSTPGTANEQFF
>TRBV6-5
CASSYRGRLNFYEQYF
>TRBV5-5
CASSLGGRGAYNEQFF
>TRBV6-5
CASSWGTSGNTDTQYF
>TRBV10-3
CAAQDRLDSPLHF
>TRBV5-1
CASSLTPGLAGVNEQFF
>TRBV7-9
CASLLSGLGGRARKETQYF
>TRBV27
CASSLSGGGYGYTF
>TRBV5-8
CASSLGGRRDRETQYF
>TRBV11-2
CASSSNRGPGYGYTF
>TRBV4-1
CASSQETASYEQYF
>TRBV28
CASSPNLQASEAFF
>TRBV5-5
CASRRQLNTEAFF
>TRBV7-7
CASSLASGGTGELFF
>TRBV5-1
CASSLDGRGTDTQYF
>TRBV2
CASSVTRIDIQYF
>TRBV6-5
CASSIRGLYEQYF
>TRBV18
CASSPRETYEQYF